This T cell receptor beta chain stems from a study of cytomegalovirus exposure and HLA in healthy donors. Findings and caveats of the study: It was shown in a later analysis that HLA-associated TCR beta chains were more clonally expanded than other, equally common chains. A list of approximately 160 TCR beta chains associated with cytomegalovirus was given. The analysis excluded some indistinguishable V segments, including TRBV6-2 and TRBV6-3.

V was clipped by 6 bases and J by 0 bases, with 10 bases between them. The CDR3 runs to 14 residues. Germline assignment: CDR1 MNHEY and CDR2 SVGAGI. The PCR had 60 Vbeta and 13 Jbeta primers. Data came from immunoSEQ multiplex PCR; TCRdb stores just in-frame clones and leaves some out. Of 60,000 to 70,000 clones in the sample, 77% were seen once. About this clone itself: No antigen is known for it.

Input material: PBMCs. The receptor comes from a male donor in good health and CMV-seropositive. The chain has TRBV6-5 and TRBJ2-3; D possibly corresponds to TRBD1 (5 bases). The CDR3 nucleotides read TGTGCCAGCAGGACAGAGGTTAGCACAGATACGCAGTATTTT. Amino acids: CASRTEVSTDTQYF.